Listed here are 5 T cell receptor beta chains from one sample, sequenced in a study of T cell changes during pregnancy in multiple sclerosis. TCRdb's table, derived via immunoSEQ multiplex PCR, lists solely in-frame clones and lacks some. This table has about 93,000 clones, around 90% appearing once. Here the sequenced sample was peripheral blood, taken before pregnancy. The source is a female donor with multiple sclerosis, enrolled in a pregnancy study.

This chain joins TRBV5-1 and TRBJ2-2; possibly TRBD2 for D (5 bases). Germline V CDR1 and CDR2: SGHRS, YFSETQ. The length of the CDR3 is 17 residues. The V gene lost 4 bases and the J gene lost 1 base, with 17 bases spanning the gap. The CDR3 sequence is CASSPSSSLLNTGELFF. CDR3 bases: TGCGCCAGCAGCCCCAGTTCTAGCCTACTGAACACCGGGGAGCTGTTTTTT.

This chain joins TRBV5-1 and TRBJ2-3, with 7 positions matching TRBD2. This CDR3 is 16 amino acids long. The V gene end was trimmed by 0 bases and the J gene end by 3 bases; junction bases not matched to a gene: 7. Per germline, CDR1 SGHRS and CDR2 YFSETQ. The CDR3 coding sequence is TGCGCCAGCAGCTTGGACTGGGGGGGAGTGACAGATACGCAGTATTTT. It yields the protein CASSLDWGGVTDTQYF.

The CDR3 spells CASSLDPRQGNYNEQFF. The CDR3 region has the DNA TGCGCCAGCAGCTTGGACCCCCGACAGGGAAACTACAATGAGCAGTTCTTC. This chain joins TRBV5-1 and TRBJ2-1; 7 bases agree with TRBD1. The CDR3 covers 17 residues. With V trimmed by 0 bases and J by 3 bases, 9 bases remained unmatched. Germline values: CDR1 SGHRS, CDR2 YFSETQ.

This clone was seen just once. The chain carries TRBV7-6 and TRBJ2-3, with a tentative D call TRBD1 (5 bases). The CDR3 is 15 residues long. Germline CDR1 and CDR2: SGHVS and FNYEAQ. V was trimmed by 3 bases and J by 4 bases, leaving 14 bases between them. CDR3 nucleotide sequence: TGTGCCAGCAGCTTTGGGCGGCAGGGCGCAGATACGCAGTATTTT. It encodes CASSFGRQGADTQYF.

The chain joins TRBV5-5 to TRBJ2-7, with D possibly matching TRBD1 (7 bases). CDR1 is SGHKS, CDR2 YYEKEE, per germline (reference sequence). This CDR3 has 12 residues. Trimming shortened V by 4 bases and J by 7 bases, and 12 bases separated the two germline ends. CDR3 residues: CASSPQGREQYF. CDR3 coding DNA: TGTGCCAGCAGCCCACAGGGGAGGGAGCAGTACTTC.